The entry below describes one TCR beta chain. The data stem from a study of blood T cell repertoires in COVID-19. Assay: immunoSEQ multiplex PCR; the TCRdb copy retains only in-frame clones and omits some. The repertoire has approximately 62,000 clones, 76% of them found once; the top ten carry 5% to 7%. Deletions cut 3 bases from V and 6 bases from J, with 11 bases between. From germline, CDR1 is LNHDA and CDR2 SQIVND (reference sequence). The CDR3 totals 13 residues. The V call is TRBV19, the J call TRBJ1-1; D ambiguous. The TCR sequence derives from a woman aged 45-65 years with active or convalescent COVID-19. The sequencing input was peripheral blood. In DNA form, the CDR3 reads TGTGCCAGTAGTATGGACTTGGGGTCTGAAGCTTTCTTT. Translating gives CASSMDLGSEAFF.